The 18 T cell receptor beta chains in this list originate from one sample, sequenced in a study of blood T cell repertoires in COVID-19. Here immunoSEQ multiplex PCR was the method, and the copy in TCRdb shows in-frame clones only, minus some. The sample has approximately 180,000 clones, around 82% seen once; the top ten hold 9.8%. Sequencing was done on a sample of peripheral blood. These receptors all come from a woman of 80 years or more with acute or convalescent COVID-19.

The V and J genes are TRBV19 and TRBJ1-1; maybe TRBD1 (6 bases). The CDR3 spans 16 residues. Germline V lookup: CDR1 LNHDA, CDR2 SQIVND (reference sequence). Trimming pared 7 bases from V and 3 bases from J, leaving 21 bases between. CDR3 amino acids: CASTPRRQDIHTEAFF. As DNA, the CDR3 is TGTGCCAGTACCCCCCGCCGACAGGACATCCACACTGAAGCTTTCTTT.

The chain employs TRBV5-8 and TRBJ2-3, with D possibly being TRBD1 (6 bases). This CDR3 comprises 15 residues. V was pared by 2 bases and J by 0 bases, with 10 bases between. Germline loops: CDR1 SGHTS, CDR2 YDEGEE. CDR3 bases: TGTGCCAGCAGCTTCAGGGGACCCAGCACAGATACGCAGTATTTT. Its protein is CASSFRGPSTDTQYF.

The chain is built from TRBV7-8 and TRBJ2-1; possible D gene TRBD2, 5 bases. Looked up from germline, CDR1 is SGHVS and CDR2 is FQNEAQ. V shed 3 bases and J shed 0 bases, with 9 bases lying between them. The CDR3 consists of 15 residues. As DNA, the CDR3 is TGTGCCAGCAGCTTGTGGGAGAGCTCCTACAATGAGCAGTTCTTC. Its protein product is CASSLWESSYNEQFF.

The gene calls are TRBV6-5 and TRBJ1-2; the D gene is possibly TRBD1 (6 bases). The CDR3 runs 14 residues. V was pared by 7 bases and J by 4 bases, with 16 bases between. CDR1 and CDR2 (germline): MNHEY, SVGAGI. The DNA for the CDR3 is TGTGCCAGCAACCAAGACAGGTCCCCCTATGGCTACACCTTC. This codes for CASNQDRSPYGYTF.

This chain links TRBV5-5 with TRBJ2-3; a weak D match, TRBD2 (6 bases). This CDR3 has 15 amino acids. V lost 6 bases and J 4 bases, leaving 18 bases between the germline ends. Germline-derived CDR1 and CDR2 are SGHKS and YYEKEE (reference sequence). Here the CDR3 DNA reads TGTGCCAGCACCACCGACCCCGGCGGGGCAGATACGCAGTATTTT. Translating gives CASTTDPGGADTQYF.

The genes are TRBV5-6 and TRBJ2-2, with D unresolved. The CDR3 extends over 15 amino acids. The V gene lost 1 base and the J gene lost 0 bases, with 7 bases spanning the gap. The germline V gene encodes CDR1 SGHDT and CDR2 YYEEEE. The CDR3 DNA reads as TGTGCCAGCAGCTTGTCCACTACGAACACCGGGGAGCTGTTTTTT. The encoded protein is CASSLSTTNTGELFF.

V and J are TRBV9 and TRBJ2-1; the D gene is possibly TRBD1 (5 bases). V was cut by 0 bases and J by 8 bases, with 9 bases left in between. Per germline, CDR1 SGDLS and CDR2 YYNGEE. The CDR3 runs to 13 residues. The CDR3 DNA sequence: TGTGCCAGCAGCGTAGCAGGGTCCCATGAGCAGTTCTTC. It codes for CASSVAGSHEQFF.

About this clone: The junction and the germline gene differ at one end; a read error may be behind it. J is TRBJ1-5 and V is TRBV30, with 7 positions matching TRBD1. From germline, CDR1 is GTSNPN and CDR2 SVGIG (reference sequence). The CDR3 consists of 15 residues. The CDR3: CAWRGRQGSSQPQHF. The CDR3 coding sequence is TGTGCCTGGAGGGGCCGACAGGGCAGCAGTCAGCCCCAGCATTTT.

The DNA for the CDR3 is TGTGCCAGCAGTCCAAGGACAAGGGGCGGTCAGCCCCAGCATTTT. Encoded protein: CASSPRTRGGQPQHF. The rearrangement links TRBV28 to TRBJ1-5, with a possible D match to TRBD1 (5 bases). The germline V gene has CDR1 MDHEN and CDR2 SYDVKM. The V end was cut by 5 bases, the J end by 6 bases, with 17 bases between. CDR3 length: 15 residues.

J is TRBJ2-5 and V is TRBV11-3; 13 bases are a match to TRBD2. CDR1 and CDR2 (germline): SGHNT, YENEEA. The CDR3 contains 16 residues. V lost 3 bases to trimming and J lost 0 bases; unmatched junction nucleotides: 1. DNA of the CDR3: TGTGCCAGCAGCTTTGGGACTAGCGGGGACCAAGAGACCCAGTACTTC. It translates to CASSFGTSGDQETQYF. Combining the CDR3 with reference TRBV11-3 and TRBJ2-5 gives the whole variable domain EAGVVQSPRYKIIEKKQPVAFWCNPISGHNTLYWYLQNLGQGPELLIRYENEEAVDDSQLPKDRFSAERLKGVDSTLKIQPAELGDSAVYLCASSFGTSGDQETQYFGPGTRLLVL.

In its sample, this clone was seen once. The chain carries TRBV6-2 or TRBV6-3 and TRBJ2-7; 10 nucleotides agree with TRBD1. Germline loops: CDR1 MNHEY, CDR2 SVGEGT. The length of the CDR3 is 14 residues. The V gene end was trimmed by 4 bases and the J gene end by 6 bases; junction bases not matched to a gene: 6. CDR3 in amino acids: CASSSGTGVSEQYF. The CDR3 region has the DNA TGTGCCAGCAGTTCCGGGACAGGGGTCTCCGAGCAGTACTTC.

The chain couples TRBV6-6 to TRBJ2-3; no firm D call. V was shortened by 1 base and J by 1 base, with 6 bases between the two germline ends. Germline lookup yields CDR1 MNHNY and CDR2 SVGAGI (reference sequence). The CDR3 totals 14 residues. The CDR3 DNA sequence: TGTGCCAGCAGTTACTTTCAGGGCACAGATACGCAGTATTTT. Translated: CASSYFQGTDTQYF.

The chain couples TRBV5-1 to TRBJ2-7; possibly TRBD1 for D (6 bases). Germline CDR1 is SGHRS and CDR2 is YFSETQ. There are 14 residues in the CDR3. Deletions cut 4 bases from V and 5 bases from J, with 16 bases between. CDR3 region: CASSGKGGSDEQYF. DNA of the CDR3: TGCGCCAGCAGCGGGAAAGGGGGAAGCGACGAGCAGTACTTC.

This sequence joins TRBV20-1 and TRBJ1-2; D may be TRBD1 (5 bases). The V gene's germline CDR1 is DFQATT and CDR2 SNEGSKA (reference sequence). Trimming took off 7 bases at V and 3 bases at J, with 9 bases between the two ends. The CDR3 runs 11 residues. The CDR3 sequence is CSVPTDYGYTF. The CDR3 DNA is TGCAGTGTCCCGACAGACTATGGCTACACCTTC.

The rearrangement uses TRBV12-3 or TRBV12-4 and TRBJ1-2, with a possible D match to TRBD1 (5 bases). The CDR3 is 13 amino acids. The ends were cut back, 6 bases at V and 7 bases at J, with 15 bases in the middle. The DNA for the CDR3 is TGTGCCAGCAGGGAGGGACCGGGCATTGGCTACACCTTC. This translates into CASREGPGIGYTF.

This clone was counted only a few times. The chain joins TRBV29-1 to TRBJ1-1, with TRBD1 matching over 9 bases. Per germline, CDR1 SQVTM and CDR2 ANQGSEA. With 8 bases clipped from V and 3 bases from J, the junction kept 4 bases outside the gene matches. This CDR3 contains 12 residues. The CDR3 DNA follows: TGCAGCACCAGACAGGGGGACACTGAAGCTTTCTTT. This codes for CSTRQGDTEAFF.

The chain recombines TRBV5-1 with TRBJ2-7; TRBD1 agrees at 8 bases. This CDR3 has 16 amino acids. The ends lost 0 bases at V and 2 bases at J; junction bases unmatched: 7. Germline V gene sequence: CDR1 SGHRS, CDR2 YFSETQ. CDR3 nucleotide sequence: TGCGCCAGCAGCTTGGTCTTGGCAGGGGGCGCCTACGAGCAGTACTTC. Translating it yields CASSLVLAGGAYEQYF.

The rearrangement links TRBV6-6 to TRBJ2-1; D is uncertain. This CDR3 has 14 amino acids. Germline-derived CDR1 and CDR2 are MNHNY and SVGAGI (reference sequence). Trimming removed 11 bases at V and 9 bases at J, with 23 bases between. CDR3 in amino acids: CASDPPAPSGEQFF. CDR3 DNA: TGTGCCTCCGACCCCCCAGCGCCCTCGGGTGAGCAGTTCTTC.